These T cell receptor beta chains were read from a single sample in a study of shared clonotypes between healthy human individuals. TCRdb's table, derived via immunoSEQ multiplex PCR, lists solely in-frame clones and lacks some. This table holds a few hundred thousand clones, around 97% found once. The sample consisted of naive CD4+ T cells sorted from blood. These receptors were collected from a woman under 40 in good health. Both conserved end residues are part of each CDR3. A D gene is named only where the DNA matches it firmly. Some rows have no size entry. The others give once, few or many, or a class for an expanded clone.

NA,TRBV2,NA,TRBJ2-3,CASSAKAVSRDTQYF
NA,TRBV19,NA,TRBJ1-1,CASSIKTETEAFF
NA,TRBV6-1,NA,NA,CASSEGYEQYF
NA,TRBV5-6,NA,TRBJ1-1,CASSLVTLGTEAFF
NA,TRBV28,NA,TRBJ1-5,CASSSEGSGNQPQHF
NA,TRBV5-1,TRBD1,TRBJ1-1,CASRDQGDTEAFF
NA,TRBV11-2,NA,TRBJ2-1,CASSPVRVQDEQFF
NA,TRBV6-4,NA,TRBJ2-2,CASSDSSVSGELFF
NA,TRBV5-4,NA,TRBJ2-5,CASSLIQGIETQYF
NA,TRBV11-2,TRBD2,TRBJ2-3,CASSPGTSGFTDTQYF
NA,TRBV19,TRBD1,TRBJ1-5,CASSIRDRDNQPQHF
NA,TRBV18,NA,TRBJ2-2,CASSPPERSLVGELFF
NA,TRBV11-2,TRBD1,TRBJ2-2,CASSSRLGTGGPTGELFF
NA,TRBV7-9,NA,TRBJ2-7,CASSRVLLGYEQYF
NA,TRBV28,NA,TRBJ2-1,CASSLDLGEQFF
NA,TRBV7-2,TRBD1,TRBJ1-5,CASSLTTGNSNQPQHF
NA,TRBV2,NA,TRBJ2-2,CASSPLARSSGELFF
NA,TRBV6-5,TRBD2,TRBJ2-7,CASSTRTSGTYEQYF
once,TRBV14,TRBD2,TRBJ2-5,CASSQQLAGETQYF
NA,TRBV7-3,TRBD2,TRBJ2-2,CASSGLAGAGRELFF
NA,TRBV15,NA,TRBJ2-1,CATSGSYVTANEQFF
NA,TRBV28,NA,TRBJ1-1,CASSFTRGNTEAFF
few,TRBV28,NA,TRBJ2-1,CASSLSYNEQFF
NA,TRBV5-1,NA,TRBJ2-5,CASSLANRGRSGETQYF
NA,TRBV19,TRBD2,TRBJ2-7,CASSARTSGRREQYF
NA,TRBV7-8,NA,TRBJ1-1,CASSAGIYTEAFF
NA,TRBV20-1,NA,TRBJ2-7,CSARDRTEQYF
NA,TRBV4-2,TRBD2,TRBJ2-7,CASSQAPWREGSYEQYF
NA,TRBV21-1,NA,TRBJ1-5,CASSKLGERDSPSNQPQHF
NA,TRBV21-1,NA,TRBJ2-5,CASSKGPGDQETQYF
NA,TRBV4-2,NA,TRBJ1-1,CASSQQGPVRQAFF
NA,TRBV16,TRBD2,TRBJ2-7,CASSYRPGLAGDKGAYEQYF
few,TRBV5-6,NA,TRBJ1-1,CASRSTGNTEAFF
once,TRBV5-1,NA,TRBJ1-1,CASSLAGGNTEAFF
NA,TRBV28,NA,TRBJ1-6,CASIGRGRNSPLHF
NA,TRBV7-9,TRBD2,TRBJ2-2,CASSPLRAGDLGELFF
NA,TRBV6-6,NA,TRBJ1-1,CASRHTENTEAFF
NA,TRBV25-1,NA,TRBJ1-3,CASSPLYSGNTIYF
once,TRBV5-1,NA,TRBJ2-3,CASSLRQNTDTQYF
NA,TRBV2,TRBD2,TRBJ2-2,CASSEKIGLAGDTGELFF
NA,TRBV27,NA,TRBJ2-1,CASSSKGTEQFF
NA,TRBV27,NA,TRBJ2-3,CASSLRHGNTDTQYF
NA,TRBV5-8,TRBD2,TRBJ2-3,CASRLAGGTDTQYF
NA,TRBV19,TRBD2,TRBJ2-1,CASRPDRALAGASYNEQFF
NA,TRBV7-9,TRBD1,TRBJ2-3,CASSFYRGRTDTQYF